This T cell receptor (beta chain) stems from a study of blood T cell repertoires in COVID-19 (TCRdb year 2020). Concerning the study at large: The collaborator samples originated in the United States, Italy and Spain and spanned the acute and convalescent phases of COVID-19. The material from the prospective study consisted of cDNA or gDNA derived from T cells, B-cell-depleted T cells, or PBMCs. The dataset comprised deeply sampled blood TCRbeta repertoires from subjects exposed to, actively infected with, or recovered from COVID-19. A freely available public database, intended as a resource for researchers studying the immune response to SARS-CoV-2, is where the repertoires were released. The samples were drawn from the first 160 participants of the ongoing ImmuneRACE study and from some 1,300 subjects provided by 6 global collaborators. Nearly every sample came with metadata listing a de-identified subject ID, COVID-19 status, age in years and sex. Where available, HLA class I and class II types were taken from metadata supplied by the sample provider and were not determined by assay-based typing. General study outcomes and caveats: Clinical and demographic metadata were provided uncurated, with the amount varying by source and participant.

The germline ends are 18 bases apart after V is trimmed by 2 bases and J by 8 bases. According to the germline V gene, CDR1 reads KGHSH and CDR2 reads LQKENI. Measured from the cysteine to the phenylalanine, the CDR3 is 15 residues long. Only CDR3 DNA remains: 45 bases, in frame from the first base. Concerning this clone itself: This clone's antigen is unknown. Base qualities are not provided; no much larger clone lies one nucleotide away.

Collaborating institutions collected whole blood in K2EDTA tubes following their own protocols. Collaborator samples were shipped for TCRbeta analysis as frozen whole blood, isolated PBMCs, or DNA extracted from either sample type. The immunoSEQ Assay, a bias-controlled multiplex PCR, was used to amplify TCRbeta CDR3 regions from genomic DNA. Per the original workflow: The number of nucleated cells in each sample was estimated from the amplification of reference gene primers within the assay. Sequence reads were collapsed and filtered to measure the absolute abundance of every unique TCRbeta CDR3 rearrangement. Productive Simpson clonality was computed per sample as the square root of Simpson's diversity index over productive rearrangements. TCRdb provides this immuneACCESS table in a form limited to in-frame rearrangements. Some clones are lacking; in checked studies, under half of them reflect an unresolved V gene, and why the rest are absent is not known. V and J calls and clone size are those listed in that table; D and trimming were worked out from the DNA. Recorded for this sample are roughly 110,000 clones; under 85% of them occurred a single time. More than 13% of the sample is held by the ten biggest clonotypes.

This sequence uses TRBV18 and TRBJ1-1, with the D gene call left open. The sample taken for sequencing was peripheral blood. This TCR came from a woman in her sixties with acute or convalescent COVID-19. The DNA sequence follows: TGTGCCAGCTCACCAACTAGCGATGGTACATCCGAAGCTTTCTTT. It is translated as CASSPTSDGTSEAFF.